Listed here are 28 T cell receptor beta chains from one sample, sequenced in a study of T cells after yellow fever vaccination. TCRdb reprocessed the 5' RACE reads with MiXCR, giving one entry per CDR3 protein. The sample lists about 170,000 distinct CDR3 sequences; about 11% were seen once. Sample: CD8+ T cells sorted from PBMCs, taken 15 days after the yellow fever booster vaccination. These TCRs come from a man aged 18 to 30 who received the YFV17D yellow fever vaccine.

This clonotype was recorded at least ten times. The chain carries TRBV21-1 and TRBJ2-7; the table's D call TRBD1 went unverified against the DNA. TRBV21-1 is a listed pseudogene. This CDR3 comprises 15 residues. The CDR3 loop is CASSNWGTGVYEQYV. The CDR3 region has the DNA TGTGCCAGCAGCAATTGGGGGACAGGGGTATACGAGCAGTACGTC.

The CDR3 DNA reads TGCGCCAGCAGCCAAGATGGGGGGGATAAAGCTTTCTTT. It encodes CASSQDGGDKAFF. The chain joins TRBV4-1 to TRBJ1-1, with D maybe TRBD1 (5 bases). The CDR3 sequence is 13 residues long. The V end was cut by 0 bases, the J end by 9 bases, with 11 bases between. Germline V gene sequence: CDR1 MGHRA, CDR2 YSYEKL.

J is TRBJ1-2 and V is TRBV15; D not resolved. In germline, CDR1 is LNHNV, CDR2 YYDKDF (reference sequence). V lost 3 bases to trimming and J lost 0 bases, with 8 bases between them. CDR3 length: 14 amino acids. The CDR3 sequence: CATSRDSANYGYTF. CDR3 in DNA: TGTGCCACCAGCAGGGACTCCGCTAACTATGGCTACACCTTC.

The chain couples TRBV20-1 to TRBJ2-1; D unclear. V was shortened by 6 bases and J by 9 bases, with 9 bases between the two germline ends. The CDR3 runs to 10 residues. Germline CDR1 reads DFQATT; CDR2 reads SNEGSKA (reference sequence). DNA for the CDR3: TGCAGTGCAAGACGAGGTGAGCAGTTCTTC. Protein sequence: CSARRGEQFF.

This clonotype was observed a handful of times. The chain recombines TRBV7-9 with TRBJ1-1, with TRBD1 identical over 12 bases. Losses at the gene ends were 7 bases for V and 14 bases for J; bases not matched to a gene: 11. Germline V CDR1 and CDR2: SEHNR, FQNEAQ (reference sequence). CDR3 size: 13 residues. The CDR3 bases are TGTGCCAGCAAAGACCGGGACAGGGGGCGGGAGTTCTTT. Protein product: CASKDRDRGREFF.

This clonotype was seen a few times. The V and J genes are TRBV2 and TRBJ2-7; TRBD2 is a possible D gene (5 bases). The ends were cut back, 2 bases at V and 6 bases at J, with 11 bases in the middle. Germline V CDR1 and CDR2: SNHLY, FYNNEI. The CDR3 length is 13 residues. The CDR3 sequence: CASSESHRGEQYV. In DNA form, the CDR3 reads TGTGCCAGCAGTGAATCCCACCGGGGCGAGCAGTACGTC.

The V gene is TRBV4-3, the J gene TRBJ2-1; TRBD1 might be the D (5 bases). V was cut by 0 bases and J by 4 bases, with 13 bases left in between. This CDR3 region has 16 residues. Looked up from germline, CDR1 is LGHNA and CDR2 is YSLEER. DNA of the CDR3: TGCGCCAGCAGCCAAGATAGGAGTACAGGATACAATGAGCAGTTCTTC. Translating it yields CASSQDRSTGYNEQFF.

This clonotype was seen a few times. V is TRBV4-1 and J is TRBJ2-3; unclear D gene. Germline V gene data show CDR1 as MGHRA and CDR2 as YSYEKL. V gave up 3 bases and J gave up 0 bases, with 4 bases separating them. This CDR3 has 13 amino acids. The CDR3 loop is CASSQPSTDTQYF. The CDR3 nucleotides read TGCGCCAGCAGCCAGCCCAGCACAGATACGCAGTATTTT.

The gene calls are TRBV7-2 and TRBJ2-7; 8 bases agree with TRBD2. J lost 4 bases, V lost 5 bases, and 4 bases had no gene match. This CDR3 comprises 13 residues. Germline loops: CDR1 SGHTA, CDR2 FQGNSA. Here the CDR3 DNA reads TGTGCCAGCAGCGCCGGGACTAGTTACGAGCAGTACGTC. It is translated as CASSAGTSYEQYV.

This clonotype was seen repeatedly, ten times or more. V is TRBV28 and J is TRBJ2-1, with D possibly being TRBD1 (6 bases). Germline CDR1 reads MDHEN; CDR2 reads SYDVKM. The CDR3 length is 13 residues. V lost 8 bases and J 1 base, leaving 9 bases between the germline ends. This chain's CDR3 is CASQGWSYNEQFF. The CDR3 DNA is TGTGCCAGCCAGGGGTGGTCCTACAATGAGCAGTTCTTC.

In its sample, this clonotype was seen a few times. The CDR3 nucleotides are TGTGCCACCAGTGATGGGACAGGCTACGAGCAGTACTTC. Protein: CATSDGTGYEQYF. The chain links TRBV24-1 to TRBJ2-7; 8 nucleotides agree with TRBD1. Germline lookup yields CDR1 KGHDR and CDR2 SFDVKD. Trimming took 3 bases from V and 3 from J; bases not matched to a gene: 0. The CDR3 is 13 amino acids.

This clonotype turned up a few times. This rearrangement joins TRBV7-9 to TRBJ2-1; D tentatively reads TRBD1 or TRBD2 (5 bases each). The CDR3 spans 13 residues. V lost 5 bases and J 5 bases, leaving 10 bases between the germline ends. CDR1 and CDR2 from the germline V gene are SEHNR and FQNEAQ (reference sequence). In DNA form, the CDR3 reads TGTGCCAGCAGCCGGGACCTTGACAATGAGCAGTTCTTC. It codes for CASSRDLDNEQFF.

This clonotype was seen only a few times. This chain joins TRBV6-1 and TRBJ2-1, with 14 positions matching TRBD2. The CDR3 has 16 amino acids. J gave up 4 bases and V 5 bases, and 4 bases lay outside the gene matches. Germline CDR1 MNHNS, CDR2 SASEGT. The CDR3 DNA reads TGTGCCAGCAGTTCCGGGACTAGCGGGGGATACAATGAGCAGTTCTTC. Its translation is CASSSGTSGGYNEQFF.

This clonotype has just a few counts. The chain couples TRBV7-6 to TRBJ2-2, with 12 bases that match TRBD1. J gave up 5 bases and V 6 bases, and 4 bases lay outside the gene matches. The CDR3 runs to 15 residues. Germline V lookup: CDR1 SGHVS, CDR2 FNYEAQ. CDR3 protein: CASRPGQGATGELFF. CDR3 sequence (DNA): TGTGCCAGCAGACCGGGACAGGGGGCGACCGGGGAGCTGTTTTTT.

The CDR3 loop is CASSEQATGANVLTF. In DNA, the CDR3 is TGTGCCAGCAGTGAACAGGCCACTGGGGCCAACGTCCTGACTTTC. The chain carries TRBV6-1 and TRBJ2-6; D gene ambiguous. Germline assignment: CDR1 MNHNS and CDR2 SASEGT. This CDR3 spans 15 amino acids. Trimming stripped 2 bases from V and 2 bases from J, with 7 bases between.

This clonotype was detected only a few times. This chain connects TRBV27 to TRBJ2-5; D remains ambiguous. Trimming left V 1 base short and J 4 bases short, with 7 bases between. CDR1 is MNHEY, CDR2 SMNVEV, per germline (reference sequence). The CDR3 runs 13 residues. CDR3 in amino acids: CASSLWWGETQYF. CDR3 in DNA: TGTGCCAGCAGTTTATGGTGGGGAGAGACCCAGTACTTC.

This clonotype was detected ten times or more. V gene TRBV5-1 combines with J gene TRBJ2-1; no firm D call. The germline V gene has CDR1 SGHRS and CDR2 YFSETQ. V was trimmed by 0 bases and J by 2 bases, leaving 9 bases between them. The CDR3 has 15 amino acids. The CDR3 protein is CASSLEVSAYNEQFF. The CDR3 region has the DNA TGCGCCAGCAGCTTGGAGGTCAGCGCCTACAATGAGCAGTTCTTC.

This clonotype has just a few counts. This chain uses TRBV12-3 or TRBV12-4 with TRBJ1-2, with D possibly TRBD1 on 5 matching bases. The CDR3 is 11 residues long. Trimming left V 6 bases short and J 13 bases short, with 15 bases between. The CDR3 region is CASRLRDAGTF. The DNA for the CDR3 is TGTGCCAGCAGGCTCCGGGACGCCGGCACCTTC.

This chain joins TRBV7-9 and TRBJ2-2, with D possibly matching TRBD2 (5 bases). The CDR3 extends over 15 amino acids. V lost 6 bases, J lost 5 bases, and 16 bases lay in between. CDR1 is SEHNR and CDR2 is FQNEAQ in the germline V gene (reference sequence). CDR3 loop: CASRHTEPGTGELFF. The CDR3 DNA follows: TGTGCCAGCAGACATACAGAACCGGGGACCGGGGAGCTGTTTTTT.

The CDR3 sequence: CSVLGSTNTGELFF. The CDR3 DNA is TGCAGCGTGTTGGGGAGCACGAACACCGGGGAGCTGTTTTTT. J is TRBJ2-2 and V is TRBV29-1; D might be TRBD2 (5 bases). V was pared by 6 bases and J by 0 bases, with 11 bases between. The CDR3 extends over 14 amino acids. Germline V gene lookup returns CDR1 SQVTM and CDR2 ANQGSEA.

This clonotype was counted only a few times. As DNA, the CDR3 is TGTGCCAGCAGCTGGGGGTCAGGGCAAGAGCAGTACTTC. It specifies CASSWGSGQEQYF. The chain carries TRBV7-9 and TRBJ2-7; D might be TRBD1 or TRBD2, each matching 5 bases. From germline, CDR1 is SEHNR and CDR2 FQNEAQ (reference sequence). The CDR3 sequence is 13 residues long. V lost 4 bases, J lost 7 bases, and 14 bases lay in between.

This clonotype was observed at least ten times. The rearrangement uses TRBV3-1 and TRBJ2-3; 11 bases match TRBD2. CDR3 length: 17 residues. CDR1 is LGHDT, CDR2 YNNKEL, per germline (reference sequence). Trimming removed 4 bases from V and 0 bases from J; junction bases left unmatched: 6. This CDR3 reads CASSLSGGATSTDTQYF. CDR3 nucleotides: TGTGCCAGCAGCCTTAGCGGGGGGGCAACTAGCACAGATACGCAGTATTTT.

The table lists this clonotype with a few counts. V usage is TRBV6-2 or TRBV6-3 and J usage is TRBJ2-5; D is ambiguous. CDR1 is MNHEY, CDR2 SVGEGT, per germline. This CDR3 region has 11 residues. Trimming removed 2 bases at V and 5 bases at J, with 3 bases between. Here the CDR3 DNA reads TGTGCCAGCAGTTACCCTGAGACCCAGTACTTC. Its translation: CASSYPETQYF.

The V call is TRBV4-2, the J call TRBJ2-1; D tentatively fits TRBD1 or TRBD2 (6 bases each). In germline, CDR1 is LGHNA, CDR2 YNFKEQ. V was shortened by 6 bases and J by 7 bases, with 10 bases between the two germline ends. The CDR3 extends over 12 amino acids. The CDR3 bases are TGTGCCAGCAGGACAGGAGGGAATGAGCAGTTCTTC. Its protein is CASRTGGNEQFF.

There are many counts of this clonotype. Sequence at one end of the junction differs from germline and may be a read error. The chain is built from TRBV7-7 and TRBJ2-1; 12 bases are shared with TRBD2. The CDR3 is made up of 18 amino acids. CDR1 is SSHAT, CDR2 FNYEAQ, per germline (reference sequence). This CDR3 is CASSKGASGGASYNEQFF. CDR3 nucleotide sequence: TGTGCTAGCAGCAAAGGGGCTAGCGGGGGGGCCTCCTACAATGAGCAGTTCTTC.

The CDR3 coding sequence is TGTGCCAGCAGCAGGGGACAGGGGGACTCCTACAATGAGCAGTTCTTC. It encodes CASSRGQGDSYNEQFF. The chain combines TRBV7-9 with TRBJ2-1, with TRBD1 matching over 11 bases. V trimming: 5 bases; J trimming: 0 bases; junction bases outside the gene matches: 3. CDR3 length equals 16 residues. CDR1 is SEHNR, CDR2 FQNEAQ, per germline (reference sequence).

This chain connects TRBV12-3 or TRBV12-4 to TRBJ2-7, with 7 bases fitting TRBD1. This CDR3 is 18 amino acids long. J was trimmed by 0 bases and V by 3 bases; bases with no gene match: 14. CDR3 sequence (DNA): TGTGCCAGCAGTTTCATGCGGCTAGACAGGGCCAGCTCCTACGAGCAGTACGTC. It translates to CASSFMRLDRASSYEQYV.

This rearrangement joins TRBV29-1 to TRBJ2-2; D is unresolved. Trimming took off 6 bases at V and 1 base at J, with 6 bases between the two ends. The germline CDR1 and CDR2 sequences are SQVTM and ANQGSEA. The CDR3 has 12 residues. The CDR3 DNA sequence: TGCAGCGTGGTACTGAACACCGGGGAGCTGTTTTTT. Amino acid sequence: CSVVLNTGELFF.